Presented here are 22 T cell receptor beta chains from one specimen sequenced in a study of Graves' ophthalmopathy and Graves' hyperthyroidism. The authors amplified TCR beta CDR3 regions, and they did so from RNA transcripts for repertoire sequencing. HTBI-primed RT-PCR formed the first round, and a multiplex PCR formed the second. TCRdb reprocessed the multiplex PCR reads via MiXCR and lists one record per CDR3 protein. The repertoire holds about 550,000 distinct CDR3 sequences, about 35% seen once, with about 4.1% in the top ten. Sequencing used peripheral blood or thyroid tissue (not recorded which). These receptors originate from an adult man with Graves' hyperthyroidism.

This clonotype has ten or more counts. The chain joins TRBV7-8 to TRBJ2-5, with a weak D call TRBD1 (5 bases). Germline-derived CDR1 and CDR2 are SGHVS and FQNEAQ. The CDR3 runs to 15 residues. Trimming pared 5 bases from V and 5 bases from J, leaving 18 bases between. Written as DNA, the CDR3 is TGTGCCAGCAGCCCTCTCGTGAGACAGACGGAGACCCAGTACTTC. It specifies CASSPLVRQTETQYF.

Points on this clonotype: A much larger clone sits a single nucleotide away, making a read error possible. The V and J genes are TRBV7-7 and TRBJ2-7; possibly TRBD1 for D (7 bases). The CDR3 contains 13 residues. The V gene's germline CDR1 is SSHAT and CDR2 FNYEAQ (reference sequence). For the CDR3, the DNA is TGTGCTAGCGGCCTGACAGGGCACTGCGAGCAGTACTTC. Protein: CASGLTGHCEQYF.

The chain is built from TRBV28 and TRBJ2-7; D not resolved. The length of the CDR3 is 15 residues. Germline V CDR1 and CDR2: MDHEN, SYDVKM. The V end lost 1 base, the J end lost 0 bases, and 10 bases lay between the germline ends. The CDR3 DNA sequence: TGTGCCAGCAGTTTATCCTTTGCAGGCTCCTACGAGCAGTACTTC. As protein: CASSLSFAGSYEQYF.

Concerning this clonotype: Just one base apart from a much larger clone, this may be a read error. J is TRBJ1-4 and V is TRBV2; D ambiguous. There are 15 residues in the CDR3. Trimming cost V 2 bases and J 8 bases, with 15 bases left between them. Germline CDR1 reads SNHLY; CDR2 reads FYNNEI. DNA for the CDR3: TGTGCCAGCAGTGAAAGGGCAGGCCGGGGAGAAAAACTGTTTTTT. It yields the protein CASSERAGRGEKLFF.

This chain connects TRBV7-8 to TRBJ2-6; D is unresolved. Trimming cost V 2 bases and J 2 bases, with 4 bases left between them. Germline values: CDR1 SGHVS, CDR2 FQNEAQ. CDR3 length: 14 residues. The CDR3 sequence: CASSLRAGANVLTF. CDR3 sequence (DNA): TGTGCCAGCAGCTTACGGGCTGGGGCCAACGTCCTGACTTTC.

The chain couples TRBV5-1 to TRBJ2-7; D not resolved. Matching the DNA end better, TRBJ2-4 makes the J call doubtful. Germline V lookup: CDR1 SGHRS, CDR2 YFSETQ. This CDR3 spans 13 amino acids. CDR3 protein: CASKELAKNIQYF. The CDR3 DNA reads as TGCGCCAGCAAGGAGTTAGCCAAAAACATTCAGTACTTC.

A few counts support this clonotype. The chain has TRBV12-3 or TRBV12-4 and TRBJ2-5; D is ambiguous. V lost 6 bases and J 3 bases, leaving 14 bases between the germline ends. This CDR3 is built from 14 residues. CDR3 sequence reads: CASSKSETKETQYF. In nucleotides, the CDR3 is TGTGCCAGCAGCAAGAGCGAAACTAAAGAGACCCAGTACTTC.

On this clonotype itself: Its ends do not fully match the called genes, so a read error is possible. The chain is built from TRBV10-1 and TRBJ2-7, with a possible D match to TRBD2 (5 bases). Germline CDR1 is WNHNN and CDR2 is SYGVQD (reference sequence). There are 16 residues in the CDR3. CDR3 protein: CASSESQAGIPYEQHF. DNA for the CDR3: TGCGCCAGCAGTGAGTCCCAAGCCGGGATCCCCTACGAGCAGCACTTC.

This clonotype came up a few times. The genes are TRBV7-9 and TRBJ1-2; 8 nucleotides align to TRBD1. The CDR3 runs 16 residues. The V gene end was trimmed by 5 bases and the J gene end by 2 bases; junction bases not matched to a gene: 10. In germline, CDR1 is SEHNR, CDR2 FQNEAQ (reference sequence). The CDR3 here is CASSPSDRAENYGYTF. The CDR3 DNA is TGTGCCAGCAGCCCCTCGGACAGGGCCGAGAACTATGGCTACACCTTC.

This clonotype was detected many times. V usage is TRBV15 and J usage is TRBJ2-2, with 9 nucleotides matching TRBD1. CDR3 length equals 16 residues. The V segment lost 2 bases and the J segment 6 bases; nucleotides outside the gene matches: 7. Germline loops: CDR1 LNHNV, CDR2 YYDKDF (reference sequence). The CDR3 coding sequence is TGTGCCACCAGCAGACCTCCGGGACAGGGCCCCGGGGAGCTGTTTTTT. Amino acids: CATSRPPGQGPGELFF.

The J gene is TRBJ1-6, the V gene TRBV7-2, with 9 bases lining up with TRBD1. With 5 bases clipped from V and 10 bases from J, the junction kept 12 bases outside the gene matches. This CDR3 has 16 residues. The V gene's germline CDR1 is SGHTA and CDR2 FQGNSA. For the CDR3, the DNA is TGTGCCAGCAGCACCGACCTACAGGGGGCTGGATCACCCCTCCACTTT. It yields the protein CASSTDLQGAGSPLHF.

This chain uses TRBV15 with TRBJ1-5; D gene unclear. The CDR3 is made up of 14 amino acids. The V and J ends lost 8 bases and 7 bases respectively, with 18 bases between them. Germline V gene data show CDR1 as LNHNV and CDR2 as YYDKDF (reference sequence). CDR3 in DNA: TGTGCCACCGGCCTAGCGGGGTCCGTACAGCCCCAGCATTTT. Translation: CATGLAGSVQPQHF.

This clonotype was seen repeatedly, ten times or more. The J gene is TRBJ2-7, the V gene TRBV28; possible D gene TRBD1, 5 bases. Per germline, CDR1 MDHEN and CDR2 SYDVKM. The V and J ends lost 10 bases and 5 bases respectively, with 9 bases between them. The CDR3 runs 10 residues. The CDR3: CATQGHEQYF. DNA of the CDR3: TGTGCCACCCAGGGCCACGAGCAGTACTTC. Looking up the rest from reference TRBV28 and TRBJ2-7 gives the full variable domain: DVKVTQSSRYLVKRTGEKVFLECVQDMDHENMFWYRQDPGLGLRLIYFSYDVKMKEKGDIPEGYSVSREKKERFSLILESASTNQTSMYLCATQGHEQYFGPGTRLTVT.

As to this clonotype: The junction differs from germline at one of its ends, possibly a read error. J is TRBJ1-1 and V is TRBV7-9; 8 bases map to TRBD1. There are 13 residues in the CDR3. CDR1 is SEHNR and CDR2 is FQNEAQ in the germline V gene (reference sequence). The chain's CDR3 is CAGSDDRGTEAFF. The DNA for the CDR3 is TGTGCCGGCAGCGACGACAGGGGCACTGAAGCTTTCTTT.

Concerning this clonotype itself: An end of the junction differs from the germline gene, which may be a read error. V and J are TRBV10-3 and TRBJ2-3; 9 bases align to TRBD2. CDR1 ENHRY and CDR2 SYGVKD come from the germline V gene. There are 15 residues in the CDR3. The CDR3 DNA is TGTGCCATCAGGGGTGTAGCGGGGGTCACAGATACGCGGTATTTT. Its translation: CAIRGVAGVTDTRYF.

This clonotype was counted between two and nine times. This rearrangement joins TRBV27 to TRBJ1-2; D gene ambiguous. The CDR3 runs to 13 residues. Trimming removed 3 bases at V and 6 bases at J, with 11 bases between. Germline V gene sequence: CDR1 MNHEY, CDR2 SMNVEV (reference sequence). DNA for the CDR3: TGTGCCAGCAGTTTTCGAGGGAACGATGGCTACACCTTC. The encoded protein is CASSFRGNDGYTF.

The chain links TRBV7-2 to TRBJ2-5, with 7 bases aligning to TRBD2. Germline V gene lookup returns CDR1 SGHTA and CDR2 FQGNSA. This CDR3 comprises 15 residues. Germline trimming cut 2 bases from V and 1 base from J; bases unmatched to any gene: 4. CDR3 nucleotide sequence: TGTGCCAGCAGCTTACAGCGGGAACCCCAAGAGACCCAGTACTTC. Translated: CASSLQREPQETQYF. Full variable domain (outside the CDR3, taken from reference TRBV7-2 and TRBJ2-5): GAGVSQSPSNKVTEKGKDVELRCDPISGHTALYWYRQSLGQGLEFLIYFQGNSAPDKSGLPSDRFSAERTGGSVSTLTIQRTQQEDSAVYLCASSLQREPQETQYFGPGTRLLVL.

In this sample, this clonotype turned up many times. This chain connects TRBV29-1 to TRBJ2-2; 7 nucleotides align to TRBD2. Trimming cost V 7 bases and J 4 bases; bases outside gene matches: 9. Germline V gene sequence: CDR1 SQVTM, CDR2 ANQGSEA. The length of the CDR3 is 14 residues. CDR3 loop: CSALMGGGTGELFF. DNA for the CDR3: TGCAGCGCCCTTATGGGGGGGGGCACCGGGGAGCTGTTTTTT.

A note on this clonotype: A single base separates this from a much larger clone, so it may be a read error. CDR3 in DNA: TGTGCCGGCAGCGCGACTAGCCCCTATTACTTC. It translates to CAGSATSPYYF. This sequence joins TRBV7-9 and TRBJ2-5; 7 nucleotides match TRBD2. The CDR3 length is 11 residues. CDR1 is SEHNR and CDR2 is FQNEAQ in the germline V gene (reference sequence).

At least ten counts were recorded for this clonotype. The rearrangement uses TRBV19 and TRBJ1-5; maybe TRBD1 (5 bases). Between the trimmed V and J ends, which lost 5 bases and 3 bases, there was a span of 17 bases. Germline CDR1 is LNHDA and CDR2 is SQIVND (reference sequence). The CDR3 contains 16 residues. The chain's CDR3 is CASSQVEGPPNQPQHF. CDR3 nucleotide sequence: TGTGCCAGTAGTCAGGTCGAGGGGCCACCCAATCAGCCCCAGCATTTT.

This clonotype came up once. For the CDR3, the DNA is TGTGCTTATAGCGGGGGGCGCTCCTACGAGCAGTACTTC. Its translation is CAYSGGRSYEQYF. This sequence joins TRBV10-3 and TRBJ2-7; 10 bases map to TRBD2. CDR1 and CDR2 from the germline V gene are ENHRY and SYGVKD. The length of the CDR3 is 13 residues.

This clonotype was detected only once. The chain is built from TRBV9 and TRBJ2-7, with a possible D match to TRBD1 (5 bases). With the DNA end fitting TRBJ2-1 better, the J assignment may be wrong. Germline V lookup: CDR1 SGDLS, CDR2 YYNGEE. This CDR3 is 13 amino acids long. CDR3: CASSPLQGYEQFF. CDR3 bases: TGTGCCAGCAGCCCTCTTCAGGGCTATGAGCAGTTCTTC.